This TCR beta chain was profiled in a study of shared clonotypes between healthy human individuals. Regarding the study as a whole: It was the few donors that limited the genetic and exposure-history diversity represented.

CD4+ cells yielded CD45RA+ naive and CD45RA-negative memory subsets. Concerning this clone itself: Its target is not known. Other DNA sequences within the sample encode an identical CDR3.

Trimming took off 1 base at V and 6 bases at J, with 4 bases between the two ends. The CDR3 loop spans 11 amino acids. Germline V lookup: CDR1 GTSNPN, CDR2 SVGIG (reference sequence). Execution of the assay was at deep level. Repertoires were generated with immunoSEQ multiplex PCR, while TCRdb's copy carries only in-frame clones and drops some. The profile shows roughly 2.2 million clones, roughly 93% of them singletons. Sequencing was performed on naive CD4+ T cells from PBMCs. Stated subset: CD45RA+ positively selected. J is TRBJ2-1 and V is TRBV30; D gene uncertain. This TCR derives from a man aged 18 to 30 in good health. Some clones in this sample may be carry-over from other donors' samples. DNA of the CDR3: TGTGCCTGGAGTGGTCGCAATGAGCAGTTCTTC. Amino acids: CAWSGRNEQFF.